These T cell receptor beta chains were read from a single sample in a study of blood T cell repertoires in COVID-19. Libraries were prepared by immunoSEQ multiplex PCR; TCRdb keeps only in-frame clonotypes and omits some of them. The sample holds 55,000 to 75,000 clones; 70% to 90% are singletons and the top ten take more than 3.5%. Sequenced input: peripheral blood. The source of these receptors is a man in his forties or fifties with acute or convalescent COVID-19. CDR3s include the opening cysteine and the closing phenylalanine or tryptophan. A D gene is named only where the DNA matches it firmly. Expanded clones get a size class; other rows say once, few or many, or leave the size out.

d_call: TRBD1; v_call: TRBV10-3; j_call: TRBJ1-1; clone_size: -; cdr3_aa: CAIREGGMTEAFF; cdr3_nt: TGTGCCATCAGGGAAGGGGGCATGACTGAAGCTTTCTTT
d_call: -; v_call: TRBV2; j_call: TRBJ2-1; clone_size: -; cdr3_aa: CASSDNTGTYNEQFF; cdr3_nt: TGTGCCAGCAGTGATAACACAGGCACCTACAATGAGCAGTTCTTC
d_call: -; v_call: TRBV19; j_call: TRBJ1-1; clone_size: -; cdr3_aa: CASRNRPNTEAFF; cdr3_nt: TGTGCCAGTAGAAACAGACCGAACACTGAAGCTTTCTTT
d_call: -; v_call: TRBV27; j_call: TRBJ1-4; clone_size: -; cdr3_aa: CASTVRGGPANEKLFF; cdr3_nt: TGTGCCAGCACCGTCCGGGGGGGCCCGGCTAATGAAAAACTGTTTTTT
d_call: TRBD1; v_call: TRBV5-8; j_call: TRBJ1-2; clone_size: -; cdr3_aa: CASSLEGASYGYTF; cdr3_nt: TGTGCCAGCAGCTTGGAGGGGGCGAGCTATGGCTACACCTTC
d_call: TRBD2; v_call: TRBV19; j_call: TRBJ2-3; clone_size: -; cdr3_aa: CASSLRTSGVLDTQYF; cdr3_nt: TGTGCCAGTAGCTTGAGGACTAGCGGGGTGTTAGATACGCAGTATTTT
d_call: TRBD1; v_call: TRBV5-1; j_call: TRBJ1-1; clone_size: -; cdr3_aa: CASSTGQGMNTEAFF; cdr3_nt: TGCGCCAGCAGCACGGGACAGGGGATGAACACTGAAGCTTTCTTT
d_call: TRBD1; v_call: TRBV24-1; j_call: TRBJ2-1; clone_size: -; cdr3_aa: CATSDRTGAKYGEQFF; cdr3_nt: TGTGCCACCAGTGATAGGACAGGGGCGAAATATGGTGAGCAGTTCTTC
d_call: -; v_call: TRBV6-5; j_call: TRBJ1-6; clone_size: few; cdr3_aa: CASSYSGGRNSPLHF; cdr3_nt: TGTGCCAGCAGTTACTCCGGGGGGCGGAATTCACCCCTCCACTTT
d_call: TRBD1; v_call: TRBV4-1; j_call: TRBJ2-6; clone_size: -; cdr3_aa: CASSQMGQGVSGANVLTF; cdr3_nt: TGCGCCAGCAGCCAAATGGGCCAGGGGGTCTCTGGGGCCAACGTCCTGACTTTC
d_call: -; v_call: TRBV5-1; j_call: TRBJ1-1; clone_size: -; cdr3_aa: CASSLVTRNEAFF; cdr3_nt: TGCGCCAGCAGCTTGGTGACACGGAATGAAGCTTTCTTT